This T cell receptor (beta chain) was sequenced in a study of T cells after yellow fever vaccination. Trimming removed 0 bases at V and 7 bases at J, with 13 bases between. The CDR3 loop spans 15 amino acids. CDR1 is MNHEY, CDR2 SVGAGI, per germline. As TCR cDNA was made by 5'RACE template switching, a universal primer site and UMIs were added. MiXCR, applied by TCRdb to the 5' RACE reads, yields one record per CDR3 protein. This table holds under 550,000 distinct CDR3 sequences, around a fifth found once. This clonotype has more than one count but fewer than ten. The TCR originated in a man aged 18 to 29 who received the YFV17D yellow fever vaccine. Source: PBMCs, taken about 21 days after the first yellow fever vaccination. The chain couples TRBV6-5 to TRBJ1-5; D is undetermined. The CDR3 spells CASSYSPGLSQPQHF. CDR3 nucleotides: TGTGCCAGCAGTTACTCGCCCGGGTTGAGCCAGCCCCAGCATTTT.